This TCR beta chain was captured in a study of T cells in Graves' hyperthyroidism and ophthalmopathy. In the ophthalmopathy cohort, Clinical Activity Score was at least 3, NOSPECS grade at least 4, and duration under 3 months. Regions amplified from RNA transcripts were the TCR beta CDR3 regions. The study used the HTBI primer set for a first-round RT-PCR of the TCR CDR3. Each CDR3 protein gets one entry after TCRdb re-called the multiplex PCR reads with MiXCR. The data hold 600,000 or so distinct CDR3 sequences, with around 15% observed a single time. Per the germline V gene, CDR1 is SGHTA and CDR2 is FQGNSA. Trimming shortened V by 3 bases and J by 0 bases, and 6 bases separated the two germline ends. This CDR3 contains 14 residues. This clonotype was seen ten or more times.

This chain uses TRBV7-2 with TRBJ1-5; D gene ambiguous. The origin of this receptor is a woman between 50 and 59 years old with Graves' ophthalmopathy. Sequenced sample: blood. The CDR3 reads CASSLQTSNQPQHF. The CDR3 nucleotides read TGTGCCAGCAGCTTGCAAACTAGCAATCAGCCCCAGCATTTT.